The sequence of this T cell receptor beta chain was determined in a study of shared clonotypes between healthy human individuals. The ends were cut back, 3 bases at V and 1 base at J, with 11 bases in the middle. The CDR3 is 15 amino acids. Germline V CDR1 and CDR2: MNHEY, SVGAGI. CD8 cells classed as naive were CD45RO-negative and positively selected for CCR7, excluding terminally differentiated effector memory CD45RA+ cells. Adult donors, all healthy and HIV-negative, had no recent acute infections or vaccinations. Everyone who donated was a Caucasian adult who lived in Nashville, Tennessee. Comments on this clone: Its target is not known.

TCRdb's copy holds only in-frame clones and misses some; the assay was immunoSEQ multiplex PCR. The table shows about 870,000 clones, with 92% occurring only once. Study-wide findings and caveats: It was anticipated that sequencing depth would influence how many clonotypes donors shared. A handful of donors showed sharing of approximately 5% of naive CD4 clonotypes.

The receptor's source is a man aged 25 to 45 in good health. Sequenced sample: naive CD8+ T cells sorted from blood. The rearrangement links TRBV6-5 to TRBJ2-3; D is ambiguous. The CDR3: CASSYFDGRTDTQYF. CDR3 in DNA: TGTGCCAGCAGTTATTTTGACGGACGCACAGATACGCAGTATTTT.